This TCR beta chain originates from a study of shared clonotypes between healthy human individuals. Overall study findings and caveats: Among donors, sharing of clonotypes was expected to be affected by sequencing depth.

Notes on this clone: Antigen: not known.

Assay execution took place at the deep level. Generated by immunoSEQ multiplex PCR, the TCRdb table keeps only in-frame clones and is missing some. Here the sample spans hundreds of thousands of clones, under 80% being singletons. The receptor comes from a woman younger than 45 in good health. The sequenced sample was memory CD4+ T cells sorted from blood. Subset specified: CD45RA-negative fraction.

In DNA form, the CDR3 reads TGTGCCAGCAGCCCGGGACAGGGTCAAGCTTCAGAGCAGTTCTTC. Protein: CASSPGQGQASEQFF. The chain links TRBV11-3 to TRBJ2-1; 9 bases fit TRBD1. Germline V lookup: CDR1 SGHNT, CDR2 YENEEA. Trimming at V came to 5 bases and at J to 10 bases, leaving 12 bases not matched to a gene. This CDR3 has 15 amino acids.